The rows below give T cell receptor beta chains drawn from one sample of a study of T cells after yellow fever vaccination. TCRdb reanalysed the 5' RACE reads using MiXCR and keeps one entry per CDR3 protein. In the table there are roughly 150,000 distinct CDR3 sequences, approximately 6.7% of which are singletons. The input for sequencing was CD4+ T cells sorted from PBMCs, taken about 5 days after the first yellow fever vaccination. Source of these receptors: a man between 18 and 35 years old who received the YFV17D yellow fever vaccine. CDR3s include the opening cysteine and the closing phenylalanine or tryptophan. A D gene is named only where the DNA matches it firmly. Clone size is stated in some rows and not others, as once, few, many or a class when expanded.

v_gene: TRBV20-1
abundance: few
d_gene: .
j_gene: TRBJ2-7
CDR3nt: TGCAGTGCTACCCCTACAGAGGGCTTGATTTACGAGCAGTACTTC
CDR3aa: CSATPTEGLIYEQYF

v_gene: TRBV6-2/TRBV6-3
abundance: many
d_gene: TRBD2
j_gene: TRBJ2-7
CDR3nt: TGTGCCAGCAGACGGACTAGCGCCTACGAGCAGTACTTC
CDR3aa: CASRRTSAYEQYF

v_gene: TRBV28
abundance: few
d_gene: .
j_gene: TRBJ1-2
CDR3nt: TGTGCCAGCAGTTTTGATCGTGGCTACACCTTC
CDR3aa: CASSFDRGYTF

v_gene: TRBV20-1
abundance: many
d_gene: .
j_gene: TRBJ1-3
CDR3nt: TGCAGTGCCCGCAAAGACTCTGGAAACACCATATATTTT
CDR3aa: CSARKDSGNTIYF

v_gene: TRBV5-1
abundance: many
d_gene: .
j_gene: TRBJ1-1
CDR3nt: TGCGCCAGCAGCTTGGCAGGGAAAACTGAAGCTTTCTTT
CDR3aa: CASSLAGKTEAFF

v_gene: TRBV12-3/TRBV12-4
abundance: .
d_gene: .
j_gene: TRBJ1-4
CDR3nt: TGTGCCAGCAACGTCGGAGGCCCCCTTGCAACTAATGAAAAACTGTTTTTT
CDR3aa: CASNVGGPLATNEKLFF

v_gene: TRBV7-7
abundance: .
d_gene: TRBD2
j_gene: TRBJ2-5
CDR3nt: TGTGCCAGCAGCTTAGGAGGTAGCGGGGGGCAAGAGACCCAGTACTTC
CDR3aa: CASSLGGSGGQETQYF

v_gene: TRBV28
abundance: many
d_gene: TRBD2
j_gene: TRBJ2-3
CDR3nt: TGTGCCGCCCAAAAGCCTAGCGGGGGGACCTCGCGCGTGTATTTT
CDR3aa: CAAQKPSGGTSRVYF

v_gene: TRBV5-1
abundance: many
d_gene: .
j_gene: TRBJ2-3
CDR3nt: TGCGCCAGCAGCCAGAACCCCCTGACCGGTCTCGATAGCACAGATACGCAGTATTTT
CDR3aa: CASSQNPLTGLDSTDTQYF

v_gene: TRBV4-2
abundance: few
d_gene: TRBD2
j_gene: TRBJ2-7
CDR3nt: TGTGCCAGCAGCCAGCAACTAGCGGGGGGCCACGAGCAGTACTTC
CDR3aa: CASSQQLAGGHEQYF